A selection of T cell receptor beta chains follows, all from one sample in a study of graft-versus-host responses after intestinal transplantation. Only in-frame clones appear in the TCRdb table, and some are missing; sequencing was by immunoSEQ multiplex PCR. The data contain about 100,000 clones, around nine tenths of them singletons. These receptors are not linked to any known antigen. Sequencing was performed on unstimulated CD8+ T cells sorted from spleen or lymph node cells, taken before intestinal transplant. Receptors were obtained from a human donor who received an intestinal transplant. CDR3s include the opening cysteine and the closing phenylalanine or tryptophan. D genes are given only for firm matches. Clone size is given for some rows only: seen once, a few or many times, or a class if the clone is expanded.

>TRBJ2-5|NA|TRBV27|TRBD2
TGTGCCAGCAGGCCCATCGGACTAGCGGGCGTGCCCGGACAGTACTTC
CASRPIGLAGVPGQYF
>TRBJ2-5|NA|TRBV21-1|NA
TGTGCCAGCAGCAAAAACCGATTAAAGCGGGAGGACACACAAACGAACCAAGAGACCCAGTACTTC
CASSKNRLKREDTQTNQETQYF
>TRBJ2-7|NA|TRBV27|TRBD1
TGTGCCAGCAGTCTAGGGACAGGGCTCTACGAGCAGTACTTC
CASSLGTGLYEQYF
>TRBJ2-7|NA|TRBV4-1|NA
TGCGCCAGCAGCCAAGATCTTGCAGGGCTTTACGAGCAGTACTTC
CASSQDLAGLYEQYF
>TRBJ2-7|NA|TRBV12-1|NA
TGTGCCAGCAGCTTTCGAACATTTCCGGGACTAGCGGTCTTC
CASSFRTFPGLAVF
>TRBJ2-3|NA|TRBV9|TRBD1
TGTGCCAGCAGCGCGACAGGGAGCACAGATACGCAGTATTTT
CASSATGSTDTQYF
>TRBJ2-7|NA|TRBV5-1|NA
TGCGCCAGCAGCTTGAAATACGAGCAGTACTTC
CASSLKYEQYF
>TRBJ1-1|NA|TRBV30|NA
TGTGCCTGGAGTGTAGAAGGATATTCAGGAACTGAAGCTTTCTTT
CAWSVEGYSGTEAFF
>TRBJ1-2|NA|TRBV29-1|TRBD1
TGCAGCGTTGAAGAACGACCGGGGACAGTCTATGGCTACACCTTC
CSVEERPGTVYGYTF
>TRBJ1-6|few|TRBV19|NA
TGTGCCACCAGGAGGAAGTCACCCCATTCACCCCTCCACTTT
CATRRKSPHSPLHF
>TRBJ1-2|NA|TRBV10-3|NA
TGTGCCATCAGGGACAGCCCGGGCTATGGCTACACCTTC
CAIRDSPGYGYTF
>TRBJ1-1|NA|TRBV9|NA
TGTGCCAGCAGCGTAGGGGGCCAGAACACTGAAGCTTTCTTT
CASSVGGQNTEAFF
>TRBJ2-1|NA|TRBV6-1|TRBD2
TGTGCCAGCAGGGAGCTAGCGGGGGATATCGATGAGCAGTTCTTC
CASRELAGDIDEQFF
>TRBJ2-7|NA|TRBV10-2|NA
TGCGCCAGCTCGGAGGGCCAGTTGACCTACGAGCAGTACTTC
CASSEGQLTYEQYF
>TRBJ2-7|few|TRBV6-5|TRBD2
TGTGCCAGCAGTTACTCGACTAGCGGGAGCTACGAGCAGTACTTC
CASSYSTSGSYEQYF
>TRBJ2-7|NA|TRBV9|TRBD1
TGTGCCAGCAGCGGGGGGATCGGGGACAGAATCTACGAGCAGTACTTC
CASSGGIGDRIYEQYF
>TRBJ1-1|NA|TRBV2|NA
TGTGCCAGGATACAGCTGAACACTGAAGCTTTCTTT
CARIQLNTEAFF
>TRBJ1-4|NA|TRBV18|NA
TGTGCCAGCTCCCCACTTGGGCAGGCGGATATGACTAATGAAAAACTGTTTTTT
CASSPLGQADMTNEKLFF
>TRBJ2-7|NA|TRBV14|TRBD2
TGTGCCAGCAGCCGAGAGCGGGAGGGCCGGTACGAGCAGTACTTC
CASSREREGRYEQYF
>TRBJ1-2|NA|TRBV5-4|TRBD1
TGTGCCAGCAGCCCGCAGGGGGACTATGGCTACACCTTC
CASSPQGDYGYTF
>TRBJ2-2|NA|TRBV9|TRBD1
TGTGCCAGCAGCTCTCGACCGGGACAGGCGAACACCGGGGAGCTGTTTTTT
CASSSRPGQANTGELFF
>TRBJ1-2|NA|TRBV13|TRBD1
TGTGCCAGCAGTTCCTACGGGGACAGGGGAATTGGCTACACCTTC
CASSSYGDRGIGYTF
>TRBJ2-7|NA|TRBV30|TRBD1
TGTGCCTGGAGTGGGACAGGGGGCTCCTACGAGCAGTACTTC
CAWSGTGGSYEQYF
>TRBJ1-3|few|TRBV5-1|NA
TGCGCCAGCAGCTTGGATAGGGGAAACACCATATATTTT
CASSLDRGNTIYF
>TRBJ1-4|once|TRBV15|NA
TGTGCCACCAGCAGAGATAGAGGGGCTTATGAAAAACTGTTTTTT
CATSRDRGAYEKLFF
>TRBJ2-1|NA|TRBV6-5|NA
TGTGCCAGCAGTTACACACTCGAAAATGAGCAGTTCTTC
CASSYTLENEQFF
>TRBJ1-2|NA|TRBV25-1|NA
TGTGCCAGCAGCGCCCCGGGGCAGGTAGCCTATGGCTACACCTTC
CASSAPGQVAYGYTF
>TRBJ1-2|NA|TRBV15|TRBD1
TGTGCCACCAGCTCCTCCTCCCTTGGGACAGGGCCCAAAAATCACCCAGCTAACTATGGCTACACCTTC
CATSSSSLGTGPKNHPANYGYTF
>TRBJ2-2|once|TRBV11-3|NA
TGTGCCAGCACCGGGGGCGGGGGCGCCGGGGAGCTGTTTTTT
CASTGGGGAGELFF
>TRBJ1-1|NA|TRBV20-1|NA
TGCAGAACGACATTGAACACTGAAGCTTTCTTT
CRTTLNTEAFF
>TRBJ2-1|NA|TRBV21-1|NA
TGTGCCAGCAGCAAAGGGCTAGCGGTTTCCTACAATGAGCAGTTCTTC
CASSKGLAVSYNEQFF
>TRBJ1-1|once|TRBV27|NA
TGTGCCAGCAGTTTAATACAGGGGAACACTGAAGCTTTCTTT
CASSLIQGNTEAFF
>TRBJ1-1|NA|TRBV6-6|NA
TGTGCCAGCGGGCCTTGGGCCGCGGGGGCTAAGACTGAAGCTTTCTTT
CASGPWAAGAKTEAFF
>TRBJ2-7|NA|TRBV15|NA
TGTGCCACCAGCAGAGACACCTTCTACGAGCAGTACTTC
CATSRDTFYEQYF
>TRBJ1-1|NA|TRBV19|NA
TGTGCCAGTAAAGTGTGGAATCTTGACACTGAAGCTTTCTTT
CASKVWNLDTEAFF
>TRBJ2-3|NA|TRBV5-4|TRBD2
TGTGCCAGCAGCCCCACTAGCGGGGTTTCAGATACGCAGTATTTT
CASSPTSGVSDTQYF
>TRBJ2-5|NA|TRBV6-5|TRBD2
TGTGCCAGCACCAAAGCGGGAGGGAGCTTAGAGACCCAGTACTTC
CASTKAGGSLETQYF
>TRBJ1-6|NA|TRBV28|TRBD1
TGTGCCAGCAGTTTCGGACAGGGCCAAAGCTCCTATAATTCACCCCTCCACTTT
CASSFGQGQSSYNSPLHF